This is a list of T cell receptor beta chains from one sample in a study of T cell responses to AZD1222 COVID-19 vaccine. Generated by immunoSEQ multiplex PCR, the TCRdb table keeps only in-frame clones and is missing some. The table shows around 83,000 clones, with 92% occurring only once. Sequences were derived from peripheral blood, sampled on day 0 of AZD1222 vaccination. These receptors all stem from an adult in good health. Both conserved end residues are trimmed from each CDR3. Fields, in order: CDR3 protein, V gene, J gene.

CDR3: ASSVGLAENYEQY
V: TRBV9
J: TRBJ2-7

CDR3: ASRDSPIWNTIY
V: TRBV6-5
J: TRBJ1-3

CDR3: ASSFASGWGEQF
V: TRBV27
J: TRBJ2-1

CDR3: AISDPTGTFYNEQF
V: TRBV10-3
J: TRBJ2-1

CDR3: ASSRGSLNYGYT
V: TRBV3-1/TRBV3-2
J: TRBJ1-2

CDR3: SAESRATDTQY
V: TRBV29-1
J: TRBJ2-3

CDR3: ASSELGTRGELF
V: TRBV2
J: TRBJ2-2

CDR3: ASSLGTGGWTDTQY
V: TRBV5-1
J: TRBJ2-3

CDR3: ASRKGQLLNYGYT
V: TRBV6-5
J: TRBJ1-2

CDR3: ASSEKAELTQETQY
V: TRBV7-9
J: TRBJ2-5

CDR3: ASSPRTSSYEQY
V: TRBV5-6
J: TRBJ2-7

CDR3: ASSRGGDSRETQY
V: TRBV6-5
J: TRBJ2-5

CDR3: ASSQPPGRASGNRHYEQY
V: TRBV4-2
J: TRBJ2-7

CDR3: ASSYGLAGGEQF
V: TRBV6-2/TRBV6-3
J: TRBJ2-1

CDR3: ASSQVVVRPTGELF
V: TRBV3-1/TRBV3-2
J: TRBJ2-2

CDR3: ASSEPGLAGDTQY
V: TRBV10-2
J: TRBJ2-3

CDR3: ASSRELEETQY
V: TRBV18
J: TRBJ2-5

CDR3: ASSPPGGRNYGYT
V: TRBV18
J: TRBJ1-2

CDR3: ASSSQGANEKLF
V: TRBV5-1
J: TRBJ1-4

CDR3: ASSNRDNPNNQPQH
V: TRBV18
J: TRBJ1-5

CDR3: ASSLPTSGRSDTQY
V: TRBV28
J: TRBJ2-3

CDR3: ASSLYTGSHEKLF
V: TRBV7-2
J: TRBJ1-4

CDR3: ASSLGTKDEQF
V: TRBV7-9
J: TRBJ2-1

CDR3: ASSQVGRDLETQY
V: TRBV4-2
J: TRBJ2-5

CDR3: ASSLAGGNYGYT
V: TRBV5-4
J: TRBJ1-2

CDR3: ASSPRTSGRAYEQY
V: TRBV7-9
J: TRBJ2-7

CDR3: ASTDRGDTGELF
V: TRBV11-3
J: TRBJ2-2

CDR3: ASNFAGAGAGNTIY
V: TRBV19
J: TRBJ1-3

CDR3: SGRTWLDEQF
V: TRBV29-1
J: TRBJ2-1

CDR3: ASSLKGPHQETQY
V: TRBV7-9
J: TRBJ2-5

CDR3: AISRDRGYGYT
V: TRBV10-3
J: TRBJ1-2

CDR3: ATEDRTGELF
V: TRBV24-1
J: TRBJ2-2

CDR3: ASSPNLAGVSDTQY
V: TRBV18
J: TRBJ2-3

CDR3: ASSYLDTQY
V: TRBV6-6
J: TRBJ2-3

CDR3: ASSPLAVSYEQY
V: TRBV28
J: TRBJ2-7

CDR3: ASSLIRRESNSPLH
V: TRBV27
J: TRBJ1-6

CDR3: ASSTGGSSNQPQH
V: TRBV9
J: TRBJ1-5

CDR3: ASSGRGASTDTQY
V: TRBV5-4
J: TRBJ2-3

CDR3: ATSDPSGNGQTQY
V: TRBV24-1
J: TRBJ2-5

CDR3: AWGGSLGLF
V: TRBV30
J: TRBJ1-4

CDR3: ASSPSGGSLAGELF
V: TRBV13
J: TRBJ2-2

CDR3: ATSKGGANYGYT
V: TRBV15
J: TRBJ1-2

CDR3: ASSLVSREEAF
V: TRBV7-2
J: TRBJ1-1

CDR3: AQTGQGPNSPLH
V: TRBV2
J: TRBJ1-6

CDR3: ASSFGSYEQY
V: TRBV27
J: TRBJ2-7

CDR3: ASSVGLWDRGRVTQY
V: TRBV9
J: TRBJ2-5

CDR3: SVGQIQETQY
V: TRBV29-1
J: TRBJ2-5

CDR3: ASSPRTRTFTDTQY
V: TRBV7-7
J: TRBJ2-3

CDR3: ATSRDRFKQF
V: TRBV15
J: TRBJ2-1

CDR3: ASSPGNTEAF
V: TRBV18
J: TRBJ1-1

CDR3: AISELGVDNSPLH
V: TRBV10-3
J: TRBJ1-6

CDR3: ASSSYRDRKNIQY
V: TRBV7-9
J: TRBJ2-4

CDR3: ASSVAGSTDTQY
V: TRBV9
J: TRBJ2-3

CDR3: ASSVGRGSTGELF
V: TRBV9
J: TRBJ2-2

CDR3: ASSHWSKVRGETQY
V: TRBV3-1/TRBV3-2
J: TRBJ2-5

CDR3: ASIKWGVEAF
V: TRBV6-5
J: TRBJ1-1

CDR3: AISGHDSNQPQH
V: TRBV10-3
J: TRBJ1-5